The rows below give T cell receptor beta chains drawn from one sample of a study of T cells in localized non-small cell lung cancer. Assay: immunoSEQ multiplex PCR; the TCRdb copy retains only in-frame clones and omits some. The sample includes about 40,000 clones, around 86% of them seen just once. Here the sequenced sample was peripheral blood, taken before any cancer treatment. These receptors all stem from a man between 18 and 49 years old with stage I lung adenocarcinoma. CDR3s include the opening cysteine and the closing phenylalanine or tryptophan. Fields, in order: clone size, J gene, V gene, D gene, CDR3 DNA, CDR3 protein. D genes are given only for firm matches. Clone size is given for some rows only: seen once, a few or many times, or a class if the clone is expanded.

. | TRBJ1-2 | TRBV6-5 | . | TGTGCCAGCAGTTGGACTGACAGCCATGGCTACACCTTC | CASSWTDSHGYTF
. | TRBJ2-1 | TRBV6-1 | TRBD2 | TGTGCCAGCAGTGTGGGCGGGGGAAACAATGAGCAGTTCTTC | CASSVGGGNNEQFF
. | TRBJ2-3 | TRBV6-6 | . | TGTGCCAGCAGTTACAGGAAGGGGGTGGCAGATACGCAGTATTTT | CASSYRKGVADTQYF
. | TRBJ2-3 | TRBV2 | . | TGTGCCATACAGCGAGGTCCTCTCACAGATACGCAGTATTTT | CAIQRGPLTDTQYF
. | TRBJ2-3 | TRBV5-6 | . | TGTGCCAGCAGCTTTGTCCGGGGCACAGATACGCAGTATTTT | CASSFVRGTDTQYF
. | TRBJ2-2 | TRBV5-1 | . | TGCGCCAGCAGCCCCTCGGGGGGCGAGACCGGGGAGCTGTTTTTT | CASSPSGGETGELFF
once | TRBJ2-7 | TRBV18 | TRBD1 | TGTGCCAGCTCACCAAAGGGGATGGGACAGACATACGAGCAGTACTTC | CASSPKGMGQTYEQYF
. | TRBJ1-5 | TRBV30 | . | TGTGCCTGGACCCCTCGGGGTTTTGGCAATCAGCCCCAGCATTTT | CAWTPRGFGNQPQHF
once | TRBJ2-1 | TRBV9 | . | TGTGCCAGCAGGCGTGGGACATTTAATGAGCAGTTCTTC | CASRRGTFNEQFF
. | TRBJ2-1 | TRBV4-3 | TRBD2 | TGCGCCAGCAGCCAAGCCCGGGCTAGCGGAGTTTACAATGAGCAGTTCTTC | CASSQARASGVYNEQFF
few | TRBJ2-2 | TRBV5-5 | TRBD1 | TGTGCCAGCACCTGGGGGACAGGGGTGAACACCGGGGAGCTGTTTTTT | CASTWGTGVNTGELFF
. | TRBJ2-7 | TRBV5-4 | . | TGTGCCAGCAGTGATTCTTTGGGCGGCTCCTACGAGCAGTACTTC | CASSDSLGGSYEQYF
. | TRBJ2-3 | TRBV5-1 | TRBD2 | TGCGCCAGCAGTGCTGCTAGCGGGGACACAGATACGCAGTATTTT | CASSAASGDTDTQYF
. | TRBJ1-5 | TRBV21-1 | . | TGTGCCAGCACTTCCCGCCCCATATGTAGCAATCAGCCCCAGCATTTT | CASTSRPICSNQPQHF
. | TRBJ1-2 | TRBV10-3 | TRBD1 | TGTGCCATCACCGCCCGGGACAGCAACTATGGCTACACCTTC | CAITARDSNYGYTF
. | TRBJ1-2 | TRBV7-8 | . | TGTGCCAGCAGCTTAGTCACGGCAGGGCATGGCTACACCTTC | CASSLVTAGHGYTF
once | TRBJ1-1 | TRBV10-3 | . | TGTGCCATCGGGGGAGGGTTTGACACTGAAGCTTTCTTT | CAIGGGFDTEAFF